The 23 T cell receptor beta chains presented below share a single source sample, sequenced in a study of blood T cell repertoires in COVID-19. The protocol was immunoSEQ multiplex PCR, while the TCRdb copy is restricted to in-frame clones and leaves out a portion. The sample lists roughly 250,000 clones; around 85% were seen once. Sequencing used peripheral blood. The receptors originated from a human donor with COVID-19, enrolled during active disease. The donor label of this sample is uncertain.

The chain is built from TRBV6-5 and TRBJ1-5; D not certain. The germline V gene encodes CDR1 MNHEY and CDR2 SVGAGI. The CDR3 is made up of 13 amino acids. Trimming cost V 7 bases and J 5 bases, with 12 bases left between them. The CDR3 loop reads CASTLEGDQPQHF. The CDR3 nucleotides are TGTGCCAGCACCCTAGAGGGCGATCAGCCCCAGCATTTT.

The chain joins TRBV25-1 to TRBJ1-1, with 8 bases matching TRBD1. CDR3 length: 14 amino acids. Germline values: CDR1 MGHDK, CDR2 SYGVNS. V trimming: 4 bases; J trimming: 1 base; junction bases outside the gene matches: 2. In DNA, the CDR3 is TGTGCCAGCAGTGCAACAGGGGGGAACACTGAAGCTTTCTTT. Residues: CASSATGGNTEAFF.

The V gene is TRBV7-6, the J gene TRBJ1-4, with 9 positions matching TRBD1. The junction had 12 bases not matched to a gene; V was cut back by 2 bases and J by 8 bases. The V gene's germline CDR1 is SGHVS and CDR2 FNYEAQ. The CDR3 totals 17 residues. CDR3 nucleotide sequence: TGTGCCAGCAGCTTACGAACCCCGGGACAGGGTGACGAAAAACTGTTTTTT. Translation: CASSLRTPGQGDEKLFF.

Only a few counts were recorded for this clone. The DNA of the CDR3 is TGTGCCAGCAGCTCGGGGGGTAGCGGGAGTGTGTCCGGGGAGCTGTTTTTT. Protein sequence: CASSSGGSGSVSGELFF. The chain is built from TRBV5-4 and TRBJ2-2; 9 bases align to TRBD2. The V gene end was trimmed by 3 bases and the J gene end by 6 bases; junction bases not matched to a gene: 12. CDR3 length: 17 amino acids. Germline CDR1 and CDR2: SGHNT and YYREEE (reference sequence).

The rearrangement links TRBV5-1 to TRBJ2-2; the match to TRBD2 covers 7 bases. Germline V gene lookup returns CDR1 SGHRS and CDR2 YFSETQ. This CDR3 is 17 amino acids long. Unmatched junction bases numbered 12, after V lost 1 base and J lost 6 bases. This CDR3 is CASSLLVEGGMAGELFF. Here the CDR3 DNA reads TGCGCCAGCAGCTTGTTGGTCGAGGGAGGGATGGCCGGGGAGCTGTTTTTT.

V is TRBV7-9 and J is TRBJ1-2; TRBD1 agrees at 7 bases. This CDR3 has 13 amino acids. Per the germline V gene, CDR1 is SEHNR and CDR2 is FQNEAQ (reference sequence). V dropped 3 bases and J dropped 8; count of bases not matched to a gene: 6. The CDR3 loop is CASSLWQGDGYTF. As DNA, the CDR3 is TGTGCCAGCAGCTTGTGGCAGGGGGACGGCTACACCTTC.

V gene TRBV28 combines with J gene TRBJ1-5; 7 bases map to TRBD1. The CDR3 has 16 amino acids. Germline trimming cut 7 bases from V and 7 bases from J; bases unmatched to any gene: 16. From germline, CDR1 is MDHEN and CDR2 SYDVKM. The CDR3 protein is CASKSFGTAGSQPQHF. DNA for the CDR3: TGTGCCAGCAAGTCATTCGGGACAGCCGGTTCCCAGCCCCAGCATTTT.

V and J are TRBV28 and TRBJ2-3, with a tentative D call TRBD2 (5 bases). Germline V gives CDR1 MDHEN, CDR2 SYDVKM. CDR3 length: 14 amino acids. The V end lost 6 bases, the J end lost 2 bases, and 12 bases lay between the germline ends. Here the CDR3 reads CASRNEGYTDTQYF. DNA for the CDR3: TGTGCCAGCAGGAACGAGGGCTACACAGATACGCAGTATTTT.

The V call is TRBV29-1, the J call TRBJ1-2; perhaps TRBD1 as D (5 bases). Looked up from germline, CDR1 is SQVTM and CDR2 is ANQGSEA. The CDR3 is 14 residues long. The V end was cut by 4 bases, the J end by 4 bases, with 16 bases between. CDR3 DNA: TGCAGCGTTGCCCCATCCGCGGGGGGCTATGGCTACACCTTC. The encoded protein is CSVAPSAGGYGYTF.

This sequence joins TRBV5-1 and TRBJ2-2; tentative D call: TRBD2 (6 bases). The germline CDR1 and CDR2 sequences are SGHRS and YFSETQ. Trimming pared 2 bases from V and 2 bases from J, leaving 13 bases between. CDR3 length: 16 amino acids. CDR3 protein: CASSLTVSGNTGELFF. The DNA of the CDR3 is TGCGCCAGCAGCTTAACCGTTAGCGGAAACACCGGGGAGCTGTTTTTT.

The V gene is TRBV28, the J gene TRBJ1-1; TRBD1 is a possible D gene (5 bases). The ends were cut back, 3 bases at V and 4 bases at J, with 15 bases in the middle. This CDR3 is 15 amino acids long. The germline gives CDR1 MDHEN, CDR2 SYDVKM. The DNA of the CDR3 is TGTGCCAGCAGTTTCCTCGGGGGGATGAGCACTGAAGCTTTCTTT. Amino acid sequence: CASSFLGGMSTEAFF. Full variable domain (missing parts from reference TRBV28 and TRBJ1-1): DVKVTQSSRYLVKRTGEKVFLECVQDMDHENMFWYRQDPGLGLRLIYFSYDVKMKEKGDIPEGYSVSREKKERFSLILESASTNQTSMYLCASSFLGGMSTEAFFGQGTRLTVV.

The CDR3 region is CASSYTGDTGELFF. CDR3 coding DNA: TGTGCCAGCAGCTACACAGGGGACACCGGGGAGCTGTTTTTT. The gene calls are TRBV7-2 and TRBJ2-2; TRBD1 aligns across 7 bases. The CDR3 totals 14 residues. The germline V gene encodes CDR1 SGHTA and CDR2 FQGNSA. J gave up 3 bases and V 4 bases, and 2 bases lay outside the gene matches.

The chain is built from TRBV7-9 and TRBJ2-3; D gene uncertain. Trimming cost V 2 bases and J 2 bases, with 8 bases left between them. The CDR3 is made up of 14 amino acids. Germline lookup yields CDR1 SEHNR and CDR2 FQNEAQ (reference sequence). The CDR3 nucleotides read TGTGCCAGCAGCTTAAGCAAAGACACAGATACGCAGTATTTT. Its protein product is CASSLSKDTDTQYF.

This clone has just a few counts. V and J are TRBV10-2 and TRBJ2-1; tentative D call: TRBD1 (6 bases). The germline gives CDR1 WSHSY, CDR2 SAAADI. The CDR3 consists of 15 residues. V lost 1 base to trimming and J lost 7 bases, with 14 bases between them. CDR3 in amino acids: CASSELAGVGNEQFF. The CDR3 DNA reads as TGCGCCAGCAGTGAGTTAGCAGGGGTTGGGAATGAGCAGTTCTTC.

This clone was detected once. CDR3 sequence: CATSSLRGAYEQYF. The CDR3 region has the DNA TGTGCCACCAGCAGTCTTCGGGGGGCCTACGAGCAGTACTTC. The chain recombines TRBV15 with TRBJ2-7, with TRBD2 matching over 7 bases. Germline CDR1 is LNHNV and CDR2 is YYDKDF (reference sequence). CDR3 length equals 14 residues. V was pared by 3 bases and J by 2 bases, with 4 bases of the junction left unmatched.

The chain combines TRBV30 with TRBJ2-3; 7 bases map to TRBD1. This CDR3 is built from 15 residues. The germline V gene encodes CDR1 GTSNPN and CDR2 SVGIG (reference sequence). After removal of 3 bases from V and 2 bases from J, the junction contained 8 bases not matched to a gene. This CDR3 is CAWRLRGQFTDTQYF. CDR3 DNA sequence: TGTGCCTGGAGACTCAGGGGACAGTTCACAGATACGCAGTATTTT.

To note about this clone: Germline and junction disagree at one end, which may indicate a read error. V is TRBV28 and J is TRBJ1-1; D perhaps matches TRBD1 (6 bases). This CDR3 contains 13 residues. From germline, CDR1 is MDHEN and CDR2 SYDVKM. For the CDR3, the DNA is TGTGCCAGCAGTTTTGCCTCGCCCCCCTACAGGGTGTGG. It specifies CASSFASPPYRVW.

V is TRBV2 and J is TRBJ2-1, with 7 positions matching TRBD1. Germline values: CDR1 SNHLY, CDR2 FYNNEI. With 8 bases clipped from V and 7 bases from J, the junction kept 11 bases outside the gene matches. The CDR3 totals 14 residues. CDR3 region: CASRQTGKTNEQFF. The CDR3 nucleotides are TGTGCCAGCCGCCAGACAGGGAAGACTAATGAGCAGTTCTTC.

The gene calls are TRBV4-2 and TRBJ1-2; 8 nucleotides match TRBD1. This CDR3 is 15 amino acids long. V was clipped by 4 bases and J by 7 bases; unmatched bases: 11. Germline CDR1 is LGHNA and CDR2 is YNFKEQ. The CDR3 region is CASSPYTGTGAGYTF. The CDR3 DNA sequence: TGTGCCAGCAGCCCCTACACCGGGACAGGAGCTGGCTACACCTTC.

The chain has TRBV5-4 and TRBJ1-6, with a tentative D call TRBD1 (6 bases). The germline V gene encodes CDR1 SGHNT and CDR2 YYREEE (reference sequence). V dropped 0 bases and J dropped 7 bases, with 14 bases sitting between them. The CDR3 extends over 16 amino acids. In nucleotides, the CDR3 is TGTGCCAGCAGCTTGGGGATTAACAGGGCCAATTCACCCCTCCACTTT. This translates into CASSLGINRANSPLHF.

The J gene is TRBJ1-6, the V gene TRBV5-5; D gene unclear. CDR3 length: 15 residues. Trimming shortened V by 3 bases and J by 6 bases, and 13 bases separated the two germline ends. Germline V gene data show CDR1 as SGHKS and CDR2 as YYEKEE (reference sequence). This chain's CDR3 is CASSSPRGANSPLHF. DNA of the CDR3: TGTGCCAGCAGCTCCCCGAGAGGCGCTAATTCACCCCTCCACTTT.

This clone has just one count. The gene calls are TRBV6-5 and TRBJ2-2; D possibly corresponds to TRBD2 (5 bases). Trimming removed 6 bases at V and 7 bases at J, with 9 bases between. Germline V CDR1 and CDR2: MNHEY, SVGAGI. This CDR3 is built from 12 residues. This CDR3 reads CASRSEGGELFF. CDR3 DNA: TGTGCCAGCAGAAGCGAGGGCGGGGAGCTGTTTTTT.

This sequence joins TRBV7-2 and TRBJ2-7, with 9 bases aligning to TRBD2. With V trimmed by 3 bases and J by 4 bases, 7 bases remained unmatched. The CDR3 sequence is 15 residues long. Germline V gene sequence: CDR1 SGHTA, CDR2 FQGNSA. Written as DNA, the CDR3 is TGTGCCAGCAGCTTGAGTAGCGGGAGTGCATACGAGCAGTACTTC. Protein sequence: CASSLSSGSAYEQYF. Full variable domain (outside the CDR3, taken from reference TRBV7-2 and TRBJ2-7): GAGVSQSPSNKVTEKGKDVELRCDPISGHTALYWYRQSLGQGLEFLIYFQGNSAPDKSGLPSDRFSAERTGGSVSTLTIQRTQQEDSAVYLCASSLSSGSAYEQYFGPGTRLTVT.